The next 27 T cell receptor beta chains were all read from a single sample in a study of T cells in Graves' hyperthyroidism and ophthalmopathy. Researchers amplified the TCR beta CDR3 regions from RNA transcripts. HTBI primers were the set used in a first-round RT-PCR of the TCR CDR3. One entry per CDR3 protein, called by TCRdb with MiXCR from the multiplex PCR reads. The sample lists more than 450,000 distinct CDR3 sequences; around 20% were seen once. Source material: blood. The source of these receptors is a man in his forties with Graves' ophthalmopathy.

The rearrangement uses TRBV7-8 and TRBJ2-2; the D gene is possibly TRBD2 (6 bases). Germline CDR1 reads SGHVS; CDR2 reads FQNEAQ. The length of the CDR3 is 17 residues. V shed 5 bases and J shed 2 bases, with 18 bases lying between them. The CDR3: CASSRGPGGLNTGELFF. CDR3 DNA: TGTGCCAGCAGCCGGGGACCAGGAGGGCTTAACACCGGGGAGCTGTTTTTT.

This clonotype was counted ten times or more. The CDR3 DNA reads TGTGCCAGCAGTTTAATGGGGGGCGACTATGGCTACACCTTC. Translation gives CASSLMGGDYGYTF. V gene TRBV12-3 or TRBV12-4 combines with J gene TRBJ1-2; possible D gene TRBD1, 6 bases. The CDR3 covers 14 residues. Trimming left V 2 bases short and J 3 bases short, with 10 bases between.

This clonotype was counted at least ten times. The V and J genes are TRBV18 and TRBJ1-3; D is ambiguous. This CDR3 is built from 15 residues. The germline V gene has CDR1 KGHSH and CDR2 LQKENI. Trimming shortened V by 3 bases and J by 0 bases, and 9 bases separated the two germline ends. CDR3: CASSPPDLSGNTIYF. The CDR3, as DNA: TGTGCCAGCTCACCTCCGGACCTCTCTGGAAACACCATATATTTT. Variable domain in full (rest from reference TRBV18 and TRBJ1-3): NAGVMQNPRHLVRRRGQEARLRCSPMKGHSHVYWYRQLPEEGLKFMVYLQKENIIDESGMPKERFSAEFPKEGPSILRIQQVVRGDSAAYFCASSPPDLSGNTIYFGEGSWLTVV.

This clonotype was observed many times. The V and J genes are TRBV7-2 and TRBJ1-4; TRBD1 matches at 8 bases. V lost 2 bases and J lost 4; bases outside the gene matches: 9. This CDR3 has 17 residues. Germline CDR1 reads SGHTA; CDR2 reads FQGNSA. Here the CDR3 DNA reads TGTGCCAGCAGCTTAATTTTGGACAGGGCTTATAATGAAAAACTGTTTTTT. As protein: CASSLILDRAYNEKLFF.

This clonotype was observed many times. The genes are TRBV7-6 and TRBJ2-1; D ambiguous. The CDR3 is 15 residues long. V lost 5 bases and J lost 3, with 14 bases in between. The germline V gene encodes CDR1 SGHVS and CDR2 FNYEAQ. CDR3 residues: CASSKDLLYYNEQFF. As DNA, the CDR3 is TGTGCCAGCAGCAAGGACCTCCTCTACTACAATGAGCAGTTCTTC.

About this clonotype itself: One end of the junction is discordant with germline, which a read error may explain. V gene TRBV7-3 combines with J gene TRBJ2-6; D may be TRBD1 or TRBD2 (6 bases each). This CDR3 region has 15 residues. Germline values: CDR1 SGHTA, CDR2 FQGTGA. The CDR3 DNA reads as TGTGCCAGCAGCTTGGGGGCCGGCGGGGCCAACGTCCTGGCTTTC. It is translated as CASSLGAGGANVLAF.

This clonotype was seen at least ten times. The rearrangement links TRBV27 to TRBJ1-1; D not certain. This CDR3 comprises 14 residues. The V end lost 3 bases, the J end lost 0 bases, and 8 bases lay between the germline ends. Germline-derived CDR1 and CDR2 are MNHEY and SMNVEV (reference sequence). The DNA of the CDR3 is TGTGCCAGCAGTTTCGCCAAGATGAACACTGAAGCTTTCTTT. This translates into CASSFAKMNTEAFF.

This clonotype was recorded only once. The CDR3 DNA reads TGTGCCAGCGGATACCCCCCTACCGGGACTAGCGGGCGACCTTCCTACAATGAGCAGTTCTTC. Its protein is CASGYPPTGTSGRPSYNEQFF. The rearrangement uses TRBV11-2 and TRBJ2-1; 12 bases are shared with TRBD2. After removal of 8 bases from V and 1 base from J, the junction contained 21 bases not matched to a gene. CDR1 is SGHAT and CDR2 is FQNNGV in the germline V gene. The CDR3 length is 21 residues.

Many counts were recorded for this clonotype. The chain joins TRBV3-1 to TRBJ2-2; D is unclear. The CDR3 totals 13 residues. V gave up 4 bases and J gave up 7 bases, with 10 bases separating them. In germline, CDR1 is LGHDT, CDR2 YNNKEL (reference sequence). CDR3 residues: CASSPSPFGELFF. CDR3 sequence (DNA): TGTGCCAGCAGCCCCTCCCCGTTCGGGGAGCTGTTTTTT.

The chain combines TRBV20-1 with TRBJ1-6, with a possible D match to TRBD1 (5 bases). The V gene lost 0 bases and the J gene lost 10 bases, with 16 bases spanning the gap. Germline lookup yields CDR1 DFQATT and CDR2 SNEGSKA (reference sequence). The CDR3 is made up of 15 amino acids. CDR3 protein: CSARDRPGSKSPLHF. In nucleotides, the CDR3 is TGCAGTGCTAGAGATCGCCCAGGGTCGAAGTCACCCCTCCACTTT.

This clonotype was picked up a small number of times. The V gene is TRBV27, the J gene TRBJ2-5; D might be TRBD2 (7 bases). The CDR3 loop spans 15 amino acids. V was trimmed by 3 bases and J by 5 bases, leaving 16 bases between them. Per germline, CDR1 MNHEY and CDR2 SMNVEV (reference sequence). DNA for the CDR3: TGTGCCAGCAGTTTTTCTCGGGGGGCTGGTGAGACCCAGTACTTC. This translates into CASSFSRGAGETQYF.

This chain links TRBV29-1 with TRBJ1-2; 7 positions match TRBD1. Germline V gene lookup returns CDR1 SQVTM and CDR2 ANQGSEA. V dropped 4 bases and J dropped 5; count of bases not matched to a gene: 7. The CDR3 has 13 residues. The CDR3 bases are TGCAGCGTTGGCCCCAGGGGGGGGTATGGCTACACCTTC. It is translated as CSVGPRGGYGYTF.

This clonotype occurred many times. V usage is TRBV5-1 and J usage is TRBJ2-1; 10 bases fit TRBD2. CDR3 length: 15 residues. J was trimmed by 8 bases and V by 6 bases; bases with no gene match: 11. CDR1 and CDR2 (germline): SGHRS, YFSETQ. As DNA, the CDR3 is TGCGCCAGCACACCTTTAGCGGGAGGCAAGGATGAGCAGTTCTTC. It yields the protein CASTPLAGGKDEQFF.

This clonotype was found many times. The chain carries TRBV11-2 and TRBJ2-5, with 10 positions matching TRBD2. The trim removed 1 base at V and 5 bases at J, leaving 16 bases unmatched. This CDR3 is built from 19 residues. Germline CDR1 and CDR2: SGHAT and FQNNGV. The CDR3 loop reads CASSLAFQGASGSRETQYF. CDR3 DNA sequence: TGTGCCAGCAGCTTAGCATTCCAAGGGGCTAGCGGGAGTCGGGAGACCCAGTACTTC.

This clonotype was detected ten times or more. The chain employs TRBV18 and TRBJ2-7; 7 bases align to TRBD1. Germline V gene data show CDR1 as KGHSH and CDR2 as LQKENI. Trimming removed 6 bases from V and 1 base from J; junction bases left unmatched: 3. The CDR3 totals 13 residues. CDR3 nucleotide sequence: TGTGCCAGCTCCCGGGACAGATCCTACGAGCAGTACTTC. Its protein product is CASSRDRSYEQYF.

The chain uses TRBV3-1 and TRBJ1-1; D might be TRBD1 (6 bases). This CDR3 is built from 15 residues. V gave up 1 base and J gave up 5 bases, with 14 bases separating them. Germline V gene sequence: CDR1 LGHDT, CDR2 YNNKEL (reference sequence). CDR3 sequence (DNA): TGTGCCAGCAGCCAAGGTTGGGGGCTGGATACTGAAGCTTTCTTT. Protein: CASSQGWGLDTEAFF.

This clonotype appeared many times. The V call is TRBV27, the J call TRBJ1-2; D may be TRBD1 (5 bases). The CDR3 contains 18 residues. Trimming cost V 5 bases and J 0 bases, with 22 bases left between them. The germline gives CDR1 MNHEY, CDR2 SMNVEV (reference sequence). CDR3 sequence (DNA): TGTGCCAGCAGTCCCGAGCCCGGGGGACCCTTAGCTAACTATGGCTACACCTTC. This translates into CASSPEPGGPLANYGYTF.

This clonotype appeared once. This chain uses TRBV19 with TRBJ2-5, with 7 positions matching TRBD2. CDR3 length: 15 residues. Germline V CDR1 and CDR2: LNHDA, SQIVND (reference sequence). The V and J ends lost 5 bases and 2 bases, in that order; junction bases with no gene match: 8. The CDR3 DNA is TGTGCCAGTAGTGGGGAGGGGATTGGTCAAGAGACCCAGTACTTC. Its protein is CASSGEGIGQETQYF.

This clonotype was seen once. A junction end diverges from the germline sequence, so it may reflect a read error. This sequence joins TRBV11-2 and TRBJ1-2; D not certain. Germline V gene lookup returns CDR1 SGHAT and CDR2 FQNNGV. This CDR3 is built from 13 residues. CDR3 loop: CASRNDRAGRNNF. The CDR3 bases are TGTGCCAGCAGAAATGATCGGGCAGGTCGGAACAACTTC. Looking up the rest from reference TRBV11-2 and TRBJ1-2 gives the full variable domain: EAGVAQSPRYKIIEKRQSVAFWCNPISGHATLYWYQQILGQGPKLLIQFQNNGVVDDSQLPKDRFSAERLKGVDSTLKIQPAKLEDSAVYLCASRNDRAGRNNFGSGTRLTVV.

The chain is built from TRBV9 and TRBJ2-1, with 7 bases fitting TRBD2. CDR3 length: 13 residues. Germline CDR1 SGDLS, CDR2 YYNGEE. V lost 3 bases, J lost 3 bases, and 0 bases stayed unmatched. In DNA, the CDR3 is TGTGCCAGCAGCGCGGGGGGCTACAATGAGCAGTTCTTC. Translation gives CASSAGGYNEQFF.

This clonotype was observed a few times. This rearrangement joins TRBV3-1 to TRBJ1-2, with 10 bases identical to TRBD1. The germline gives CDR1 LGHDT, CDR2 YNNKEL (reference sequence). The CDR3 consists of 15 residues. The V segment lost 4 bases and the J segment 4 bases; nucleotides outside the gene matches: 6. CDR3 DNA sequence: TGTGCCAGCAGCCGAGGGACAGGGGTACCCTATGGCTACACCTTC. The encoded protein is CASSRGTGVPYGYTF.

V and J are TRBV7-8 and TRBJ2-1, with a weak D call TRBD2 (5 bases). Between the trimmed V and J ends, which lost 6 bases and 0 bases, there was a span of 18 bases. Germline V gene sequence: CDR1 SGHVS, CDR2 FQNEAQ. CDR3 length equals 17 residues. The CDR3 loop is CASSFYIARSSYNEQFF. In DNA, the CDR3 is TGTGCCAGCAGTTTCTATATAGCGCGGAGCTCCTACAATGAGCAGTTCTTC.

This clonotype was observed many times. The chain recombines TRBV6-2 or TRBV6-3 with TRBJ2-7; possible D gene TRBD1, 5 bases. There are 14 residues in the CDR3. CDR1 is MNHEY and CDR2 is SVGEGT in the germline V gene. V was cut by 2 bases and J by 2 bases, with 10 bases left in between. The CDR3 sequence: CASSYRGLTYEQYF. The CDR3 region has the DNA TGTGCCAGCAGTTACAGGGGCTTGACCTACGAGCAGTACTTC.

A note on this clonotype: A read error may be the cause here, since a much bigger clone is one base away. The V and J genes are TRBV5-1 and TRBJ2-1, with D unresolved. Per the germline V gene, CDR1 is SGHRS and CDR2 is YFSETQ. V lost 0 bases, J lost 0 bases, and 13 bases lay in between. CDR3 length: 17 residues. For the CDR3, the DNA is TGCGCCAGCAGCTTGGGACCACTCCGTCCCTCCTACAATGAGCAGTTCTTC. Protein sequence: CASSLGPLRPSYNEQFF.

This clonotype was counted a few times. The V and J genes are TRBV7-3 and TRBJ2-1, with D possibly TRBD2 on 6 matching bases. The germline CDR1 and CDR2 sequences are SGHTA and FQGTGA. Trimming took off 0 bases at V and 8 bases at J, with 11 bases between the two ends. The CDR3 runs 14 residues. The CDR3 DNA is TGTGCCAGCAGCTTAACGCGGGGTAGCCATGAGCAGTTCTTC. The encoded protein is CASSLTRGSHEQFF.

The chain carries TRBV3-1 and TRBJ2-1; D might be TRBD2 (5 bases). Trimming shortened V by 0 bases and J by 15 bases, and 12 bases separated the two germline ends. Germline assignment: CDR1 LGHDT and CDR2 YNNKEL (reference sequence). The CDR3 has 12 amino acids. In DNA, the CDR3 is TGTGCCAGCAGCCAAGACTGGGCTAGCCCGTTCTTC. Translation gives CASSQDWASPFF.

The chain joins TRBV20-1 to TRBJ2-3, with 9 nucleotides matching TRBD2. This CDR3 region has 16 residues. CDR1 is DFQATT, CDR2 SNEGSKA, per germline (reference sequence). Trimming took 1 base from V and 5 from J; bases not matched to a gene: 10. DNA of the CDR3: TGCAGTGCTAGAGGGCAATTTAGCGGGAGTTTAGATACGCAGTATTTT. As protein: CSARGQFSGSLDTQYF.